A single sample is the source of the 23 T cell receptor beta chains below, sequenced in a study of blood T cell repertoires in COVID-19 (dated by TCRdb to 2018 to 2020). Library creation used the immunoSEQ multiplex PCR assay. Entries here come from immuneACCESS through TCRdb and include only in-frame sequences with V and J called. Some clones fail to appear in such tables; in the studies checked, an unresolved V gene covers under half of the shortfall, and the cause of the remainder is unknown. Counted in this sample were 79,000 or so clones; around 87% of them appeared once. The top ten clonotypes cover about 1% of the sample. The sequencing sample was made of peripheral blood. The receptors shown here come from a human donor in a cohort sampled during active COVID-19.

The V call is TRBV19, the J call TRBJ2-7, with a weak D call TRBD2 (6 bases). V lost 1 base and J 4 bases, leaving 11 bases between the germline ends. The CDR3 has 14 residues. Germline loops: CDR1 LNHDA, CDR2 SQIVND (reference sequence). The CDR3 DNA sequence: TGTGCCAGTAGTATAGCCCGGGACTCATACGAGCAGTACTTC. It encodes CASSIARDSYEQYF.

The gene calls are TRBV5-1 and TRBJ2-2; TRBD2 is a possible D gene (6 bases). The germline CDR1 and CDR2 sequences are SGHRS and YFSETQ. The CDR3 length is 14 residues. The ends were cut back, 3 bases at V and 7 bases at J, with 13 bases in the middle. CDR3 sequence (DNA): TGCGCCAGCAGCTCAGGACTAATCGGCGGGGAGCTGTTTTTT. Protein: CASSSGLIGGELFF.

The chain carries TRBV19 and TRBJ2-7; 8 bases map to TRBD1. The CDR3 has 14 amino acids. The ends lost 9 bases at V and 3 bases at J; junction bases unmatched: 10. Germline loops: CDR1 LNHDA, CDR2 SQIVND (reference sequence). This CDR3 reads CASSDRVRDYEQYF. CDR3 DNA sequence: TGTGCCAGCTCGGACAGGGTAAGAGACTACGAGCAGTACTTC.

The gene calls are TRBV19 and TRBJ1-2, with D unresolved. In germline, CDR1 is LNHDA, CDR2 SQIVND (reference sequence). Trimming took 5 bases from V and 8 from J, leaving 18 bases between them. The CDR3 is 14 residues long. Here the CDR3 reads CASSGASGVRGYTF. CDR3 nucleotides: TGTGCCAGTAGTGGCGCCAGCGGGGTACGGGGCTACACCTTC.

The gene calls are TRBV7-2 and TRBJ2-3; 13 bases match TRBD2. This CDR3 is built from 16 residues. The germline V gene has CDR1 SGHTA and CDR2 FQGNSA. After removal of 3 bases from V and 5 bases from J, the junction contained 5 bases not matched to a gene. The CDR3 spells CASSFKGTSGKDTQYF. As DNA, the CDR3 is TGTGCCAGCAGCTTCAAAGGGACTAGCGGGAAAGATACGCAGTATTTT.

CDR3 amino acids: CSANSREASSYNEQFF. The CDR3 DNA reads TGCAGCGCCAACTCGCGGGAGGCCTCGTCCTACAATGAGCAGTTCTTC. The chain joins TRBV29-1 to TRBJ2-1; 8 positions match TRBD2. CDR1 and CDR2 (germline): SQVTM, ANQGSEA. V was pared by 7 bases and J by 1 base, with 12 bases of the junction left unmatched. CDR3 size: 16 residues.

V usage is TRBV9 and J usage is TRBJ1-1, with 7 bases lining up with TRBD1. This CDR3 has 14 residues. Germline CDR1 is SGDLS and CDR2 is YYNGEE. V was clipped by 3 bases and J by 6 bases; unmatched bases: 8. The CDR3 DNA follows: TGTGCCAGCAGCGCCTACAGGGGACAGTCTGAAGCTTTCTTT. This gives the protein CASSAYRGQSEAFF.

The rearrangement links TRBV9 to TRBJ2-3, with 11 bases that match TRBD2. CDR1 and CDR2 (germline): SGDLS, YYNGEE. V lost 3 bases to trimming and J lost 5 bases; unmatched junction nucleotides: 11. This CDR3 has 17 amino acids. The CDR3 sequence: CASSGGGTSGFIDTQYF. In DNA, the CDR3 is TGTGCCAGCAGCGGAGGCGGGACTAGCGGATTCATAGATACGCAGTATTTT. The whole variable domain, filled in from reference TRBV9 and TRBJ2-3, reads DSGVTQTPKHLITATGQRVTLRCSPRSGDLSVYWYQQSLDQGLQFLIQYYNGEERAKGNILERFSAQQFPDLHSELNLSSLELGDSALYFCASSGGGTSGFIDTQYFGPGTRLTVL.

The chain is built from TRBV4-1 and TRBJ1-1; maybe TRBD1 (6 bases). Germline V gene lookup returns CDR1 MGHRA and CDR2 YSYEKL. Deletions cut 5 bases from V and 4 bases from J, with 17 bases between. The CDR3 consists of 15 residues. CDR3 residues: CASSLNRGGGTEAFF. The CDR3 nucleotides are TGCGCCAGCAGCTTAAATCGGGGAGGGGGCACTGAAGCTTTCTTT.

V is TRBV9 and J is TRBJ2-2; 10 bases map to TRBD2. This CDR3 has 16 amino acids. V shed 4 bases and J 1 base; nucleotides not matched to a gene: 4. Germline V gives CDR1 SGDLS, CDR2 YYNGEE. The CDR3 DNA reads TGTGCCAGCAGCCCCATAGCGGGAGGGAACACCGGGGAGCTGTTTTTT. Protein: CASSPIAGGNTGELFF. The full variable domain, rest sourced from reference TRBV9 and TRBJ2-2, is DSGVTQTPKHLITATGQRVTLRCSPRSGDLSVYWYQQSLDQGLQFLIQYYNGEERAKGNILERFSAQQFPDLHSELNLSSLELGDSALYFCASSPIAGGNTGELFFGEGSRLTVL.

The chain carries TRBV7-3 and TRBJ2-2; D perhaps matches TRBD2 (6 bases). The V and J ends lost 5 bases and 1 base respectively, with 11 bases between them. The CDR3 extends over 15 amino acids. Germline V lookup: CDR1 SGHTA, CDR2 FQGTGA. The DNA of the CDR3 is TGTGCCAGCAGCCTCGGGACTCGGAACACCGGGGAGCTGTTTTTT. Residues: CASSLGTRNTGELFF.

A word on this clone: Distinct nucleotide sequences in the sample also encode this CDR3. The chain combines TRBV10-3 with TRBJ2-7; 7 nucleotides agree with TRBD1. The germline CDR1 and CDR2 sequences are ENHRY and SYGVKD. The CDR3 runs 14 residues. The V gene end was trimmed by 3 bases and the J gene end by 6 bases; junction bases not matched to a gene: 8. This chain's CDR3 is CAISDGQEDREQYF. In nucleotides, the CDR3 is TGTGCCATCAGTGACGGACAGGAAGACCGCGAGCAGTACTTC.

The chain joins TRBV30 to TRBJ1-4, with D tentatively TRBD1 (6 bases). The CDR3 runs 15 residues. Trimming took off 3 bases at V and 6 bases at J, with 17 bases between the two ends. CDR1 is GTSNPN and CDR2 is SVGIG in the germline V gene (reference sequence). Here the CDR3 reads CAWSGYTGLDEKLFF. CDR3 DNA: TGTGCCTGGAGCGGGTACACAGGGCTGGATGAAAAACTGTTTTTT.

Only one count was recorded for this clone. CDR3 DNA: TGCAGCGTTGAAGGCCCCCCGTCAGGGGCCTACAATGAGCAGTTCTTC. It yields the protein CSVEGPPSGAYNEQFF. The chain recombines TRBV29-1 with TRBJ2-1; tentative D call: TRBD1 (6 bases). Germline V gene sequence: CDR1 SQVTM, CDR2 ANQGSEA. The CDR3 contains 16 residues. V gave up 1 base and J gave up 2 bases, with 15 bases separating them.

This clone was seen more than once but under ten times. The CDR3 is CASSPETGQNSPLHF. Written as DNA, the CDR3 is TGTGCCAGCAGCCCTGAGACAGGGCAAAATTCACCCCTCCACTTT. The genes are TRBV5-4 and TRBJ1-6, with 7 positions matching TRBD1. This CDR3 is built from 15 residues. V gave up 4 bases and J gave up 7 bases; unmatched junction bases: 8. Germline CDR1 and CDR2: SGHNT and YYREEE (reference sequence). The full variable domain, in which reference TRBV5-4 and TRBJ1-6 provide the parts outside the CDR3, is ETGVTQSPTHLIKTRGQQVTLRCSSQSGHNTVSWYQQALGQGPQFIFQYYREEENGRGNFPPRFSGLQFPNYSSELNVNALELDDSALYLCASSPETGQNSPLHFGNGTRLTVT.

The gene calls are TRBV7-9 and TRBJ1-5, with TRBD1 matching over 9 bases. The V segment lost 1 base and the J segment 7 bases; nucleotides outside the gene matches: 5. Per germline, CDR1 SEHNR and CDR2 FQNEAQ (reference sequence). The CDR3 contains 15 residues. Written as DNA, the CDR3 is TGTGCCAGCAGCTTAGACAGGGGGCTCGTCCAGCCCCAGCATTTT. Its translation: CASSLDRGLVQPQHF.

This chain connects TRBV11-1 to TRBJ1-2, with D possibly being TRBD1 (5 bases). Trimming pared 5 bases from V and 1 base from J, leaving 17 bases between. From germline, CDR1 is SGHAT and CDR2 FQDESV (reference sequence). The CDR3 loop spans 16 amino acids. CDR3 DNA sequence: TGTGCCAGCAGCCCATCTACAGGAAGGATTAACTATGGCTACACCTTC. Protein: CASSPSTGRINYGYTF.

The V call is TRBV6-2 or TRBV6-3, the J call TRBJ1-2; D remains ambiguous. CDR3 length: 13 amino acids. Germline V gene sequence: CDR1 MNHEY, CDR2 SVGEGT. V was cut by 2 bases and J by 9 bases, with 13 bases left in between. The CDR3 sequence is CASSYGEDSSYTF. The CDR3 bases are TGTGCCAGCAGTTACGGGGAGGATAGCAGCTACACCTTC.

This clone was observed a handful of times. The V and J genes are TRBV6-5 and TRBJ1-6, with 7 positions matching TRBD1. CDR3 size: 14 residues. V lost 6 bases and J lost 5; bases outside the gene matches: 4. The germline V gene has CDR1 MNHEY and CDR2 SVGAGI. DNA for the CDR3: TGTGCCAGCAGGCCCAGGGGGGATAATTCACCCCTCCACTTT. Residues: CASRPRGDNSPLHF.

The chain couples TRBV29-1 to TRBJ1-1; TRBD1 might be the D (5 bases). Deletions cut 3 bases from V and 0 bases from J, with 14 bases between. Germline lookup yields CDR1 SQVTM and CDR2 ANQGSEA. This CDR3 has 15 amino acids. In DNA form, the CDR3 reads TGCAGCGTTGAGGGTGGGGCAGAGGTGAACACTGAAGCTTTCTTT. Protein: CSVEGGAEVNTEAFF.

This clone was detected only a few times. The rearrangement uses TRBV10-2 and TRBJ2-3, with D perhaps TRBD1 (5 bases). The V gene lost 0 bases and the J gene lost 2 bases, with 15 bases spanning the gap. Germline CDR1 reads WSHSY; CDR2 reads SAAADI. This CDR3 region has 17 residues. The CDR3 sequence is CASSESTQGYNTDTQYF. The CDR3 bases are TGCGCCAGCAGTGAGTCGACTCAGGGCTACAACACAGATACGCAGTATTTT.

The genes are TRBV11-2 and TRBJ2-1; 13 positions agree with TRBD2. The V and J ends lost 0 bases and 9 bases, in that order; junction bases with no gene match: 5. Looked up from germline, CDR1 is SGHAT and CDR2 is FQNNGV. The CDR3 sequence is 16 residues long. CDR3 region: CASSLDGLAGAGEQFF. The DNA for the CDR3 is TGTGCCAGCAGCTTAGACGGACTAGCGGGAGCGGGTGAGCAGTTCTTC.

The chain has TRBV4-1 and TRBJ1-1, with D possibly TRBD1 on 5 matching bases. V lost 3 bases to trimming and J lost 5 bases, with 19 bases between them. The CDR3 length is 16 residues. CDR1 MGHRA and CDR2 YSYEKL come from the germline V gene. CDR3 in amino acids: CASSHRNIRETTEAFF. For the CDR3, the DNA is TGCGCCAGCAGCCATAGAAATATCAGGGAAACAACTGAAGCTTTCTTT.